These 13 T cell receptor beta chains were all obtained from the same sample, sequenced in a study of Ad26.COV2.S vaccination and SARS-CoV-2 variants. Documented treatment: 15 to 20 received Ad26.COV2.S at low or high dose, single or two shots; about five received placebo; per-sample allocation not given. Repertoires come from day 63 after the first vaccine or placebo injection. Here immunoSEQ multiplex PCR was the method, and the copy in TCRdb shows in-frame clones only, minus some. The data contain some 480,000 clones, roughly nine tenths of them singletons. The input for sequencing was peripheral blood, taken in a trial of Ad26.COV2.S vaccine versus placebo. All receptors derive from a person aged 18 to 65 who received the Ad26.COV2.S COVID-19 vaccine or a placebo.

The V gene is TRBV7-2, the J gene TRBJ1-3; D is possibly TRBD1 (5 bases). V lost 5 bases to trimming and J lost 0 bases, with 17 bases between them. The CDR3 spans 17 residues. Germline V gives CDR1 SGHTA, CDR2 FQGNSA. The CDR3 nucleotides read TGTGCCAGCAGCCCCCTCCGGGGGGTCCCCTCTGGAAACACCATATATTTT. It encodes CASSPLRGVPSGNTIYF. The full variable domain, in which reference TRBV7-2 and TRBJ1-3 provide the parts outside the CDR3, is GAGVSQSPSNKVTEKGKDVELRCDPISGHTALYWYRQSLGQGLEFLIYFQGNSAPDKSGLPSDRFSAERTGGSVSTLTIQRTQQEDSAVYLCASSPLRGVPSGNTIYFGEGSWLTVV.

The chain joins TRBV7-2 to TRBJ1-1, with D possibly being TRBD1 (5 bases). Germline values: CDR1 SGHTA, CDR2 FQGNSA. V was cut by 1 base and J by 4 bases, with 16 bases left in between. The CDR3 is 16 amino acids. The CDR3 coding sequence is TGTGCCAGCAGCTTAGACGCAGGGAGAAGTGGCACTGAAGCTTTCTTT. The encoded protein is CASSLDAGRSGTEAFF.

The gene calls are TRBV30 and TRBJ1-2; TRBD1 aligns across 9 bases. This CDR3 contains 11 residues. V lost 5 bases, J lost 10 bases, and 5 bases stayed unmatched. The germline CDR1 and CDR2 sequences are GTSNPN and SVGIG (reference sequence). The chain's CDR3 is CAWGTGPIYTF. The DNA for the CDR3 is TGTGCCTGGGGGACAGGGCCTATCTACACCTTC.

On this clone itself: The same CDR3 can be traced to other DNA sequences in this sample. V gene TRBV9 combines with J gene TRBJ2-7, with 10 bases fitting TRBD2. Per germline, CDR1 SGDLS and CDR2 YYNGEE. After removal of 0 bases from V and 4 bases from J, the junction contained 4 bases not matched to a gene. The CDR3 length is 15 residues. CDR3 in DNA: TGTGCCAGCAGCGTAGTGGGGACTAGCGTTTACGAGCAGTACTTC. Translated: CASSVVGTSVYEQYF.

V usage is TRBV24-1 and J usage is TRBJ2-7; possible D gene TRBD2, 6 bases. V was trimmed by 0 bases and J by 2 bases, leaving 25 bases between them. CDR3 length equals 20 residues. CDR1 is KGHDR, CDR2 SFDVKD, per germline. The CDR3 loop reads CATSDLPPRLVSITAYEQYF. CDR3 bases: TGTGCCACCAGTGATTTGCCCCCCCGACTAGTGTCTATCACAGCCTACGAGCAGTACTTC.

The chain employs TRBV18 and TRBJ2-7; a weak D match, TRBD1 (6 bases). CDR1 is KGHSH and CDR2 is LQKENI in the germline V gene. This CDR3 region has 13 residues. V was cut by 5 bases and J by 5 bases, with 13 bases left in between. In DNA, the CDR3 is TGTGCCAGCTCATCTAAACAGGGTAACGAGCAGTACTTC. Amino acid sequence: CASSSKQGNEQYF.

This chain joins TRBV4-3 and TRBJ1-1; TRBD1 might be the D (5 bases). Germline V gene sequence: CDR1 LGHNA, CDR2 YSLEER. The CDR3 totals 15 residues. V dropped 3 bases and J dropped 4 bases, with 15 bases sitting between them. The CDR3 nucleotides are TGCGCCAGCAGCCACCTCGGGGGGACGATCACTGAAGCTTTCTTT. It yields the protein CASSHLGGTITEAFF.

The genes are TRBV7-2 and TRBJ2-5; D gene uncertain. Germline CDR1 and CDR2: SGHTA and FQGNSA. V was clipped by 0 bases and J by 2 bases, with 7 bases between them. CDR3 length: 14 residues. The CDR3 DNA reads TGTGCCAGCAGCTTAGCGCTTGGGCAAGAGACCCAGTACTTC. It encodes CASSLALGQETQYF.

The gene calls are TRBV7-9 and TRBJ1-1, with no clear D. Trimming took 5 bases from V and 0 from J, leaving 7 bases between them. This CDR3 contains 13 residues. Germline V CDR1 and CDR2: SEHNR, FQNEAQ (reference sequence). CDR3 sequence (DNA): TGTGCCAGCAGCCCAATCATGAACACTGAAGCTTTCTTT. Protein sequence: CASSPIMNTEAFF.

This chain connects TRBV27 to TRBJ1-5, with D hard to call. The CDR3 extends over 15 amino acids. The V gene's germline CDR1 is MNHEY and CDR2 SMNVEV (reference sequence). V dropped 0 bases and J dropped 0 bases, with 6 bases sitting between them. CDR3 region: CASSLSLYSNQPQHF. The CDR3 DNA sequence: TGTGCCAGCAGTTTATCGTTGTATAGCAATCAGCCCCAGCATTTT.

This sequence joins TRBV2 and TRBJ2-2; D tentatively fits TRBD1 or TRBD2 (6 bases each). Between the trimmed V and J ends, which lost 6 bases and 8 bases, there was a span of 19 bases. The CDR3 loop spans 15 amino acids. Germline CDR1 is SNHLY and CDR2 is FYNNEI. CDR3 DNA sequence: TGTGCCAGCAGAAGGGACTCCGGGGGCTTAGGGGAGCTGTTTTTT. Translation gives CASRRDSGGLGELFF. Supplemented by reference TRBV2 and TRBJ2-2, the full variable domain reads EPEVTQTPSHQVTQMGQEVILRCVPISNHLYFYWYRQILGQKVEFLVSFYNNEISEKSEIFDDQFSVERPDGSNFTLKIRSTKLEDSAMYFCASRRDSGGLGELFFGEGSRLTVL.

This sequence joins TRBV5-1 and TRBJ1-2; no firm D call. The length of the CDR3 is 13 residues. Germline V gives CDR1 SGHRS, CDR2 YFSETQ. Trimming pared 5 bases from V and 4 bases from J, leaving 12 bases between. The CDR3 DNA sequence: TGCGCCAGCAGTTGGGCAGTCAGCTATGGCTACACCTTC. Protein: CASSWAVSYGYTF.

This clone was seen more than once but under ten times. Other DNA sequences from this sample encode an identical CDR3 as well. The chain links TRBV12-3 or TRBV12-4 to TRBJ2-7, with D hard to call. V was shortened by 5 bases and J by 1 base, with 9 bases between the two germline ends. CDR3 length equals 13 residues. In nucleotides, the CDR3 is TGTGCCAGCAGTCTTACTTTATCCTACGAGCAGTACTTC. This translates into CASSLTLSYEQYF.